Listed here are 13 T cell receptor beta chains from one sample, sequenced in a study of T-cell memory formation after mild COVID-19. TCRdb called the 5' RACE reads again in MiXCR, with one record for every CDR3 protein. The table includes about 440,000 distinct CDR3 sequences, 15% to 20% detected once. Sequencing used PBMCs or a T cell subset sorted from them (not recorded which). Source of these receptors: an adult woman who had mild COVID-19 (a few samples of this study predate the infection). Cell type and time point are not known.

This clonotype was seen repeatedly, ten times or more. This chain connects TRBV7-8 to TRBJ2-5; TRBD2 aligns across 7 bases. The germline V gene has CDR1 SGHVS and CDR2 FQNEAQ. There are 17 residues in the CDR3. V was pared by 0 bases and J by 0 bases, with 7 bases of the junction left unmatched. CDR3 protein: CASSLAFAGGYQETQYF. The CDR3 nucleotides read TGTGCCAGCAGCTTAGCGTTTGCCGGGGGGTACCAAGAGACCCAGTACTTC.

The chain is built from TRBV7-9 and TRBJ2-3; perhaps TRBD1 as D (5 bases). Trimming left V 3 bases short and J 3 bases short, with 16 bases between. Germline V CDR1 and CDR2: SEHNR, FQNEAQ (reference sequence). CDR3 length equals 16 residues. CDR3 nucleotide sequence: TGTGCCAGCAGCTTCGAGCAGGGTCTTCCTACAGATACGCAGTATTTT. The encoded protein is CASSFEQGLPTDTQYF.

The gene calls are TRBV7-9 and TRBJ2-7; D may be TRBD1 (5 bases). The CDR3 extends over 16 amino acids. Germline values: CDR1 SEHNR, CDR2 FQNEAQ (reference sequence). Trimming cost V 4 bases and J 6 bases, with 22 bases left between them. This chain's CDR3 is CASSSTAPRAHPEQYF. The CDR3 nucleotides are TGTGCCAGCAGCTCGACCGCCCCCAGGGCCCATCCCGAGCAGTACTTC. The full variable domain, in which reference TRBV7-9 and TRBJ2-7 provide the parts outside the CDR3, is DTGVSQNPRHKITKRGQNVTFRCDPISEHNRLYWYRQTLGQGPEFLTYFQNEAQLEKSRLLSDRFSAERPKGSFSTLEIQRTEQGDSAMYLCASSSTAPRAHPEQYFGPGTRLTVT.

This clonotype was counted only a few times. The chain combines TRBV5-1 with TRBJ2-2; D might be TRBD2 (6 bases). The CDR3 loop spans 15 amino acids. Trimming took off 0 bases at V and 3 bases at J, with 9 bases between the two ends. Germline assignment: CDR1 SGHRS and CDR2 YFSETQ. CDR3 protein: CASSLAGLDTGELFF. In DNA form, the CDR3 reads TGCGCCAGCAGCTTGGCGGGACTTGACACCGGGGAGCTGTTTTTT.

Only a few counts were recorded for this clonotype. This chain uses TRBV7-9 with TRBJ2-5; 8 positions match TRBD1. V was pared by 3 bases and J by 2 bases, with 2 bases of the junction left unmatched. Germline CDR1 and CDR2: SEHNR and FQNEAQ (reference sequence). The CDR3 totals 14 residues. The CDR3 DNA is TGTGCCAGCAGCTTGGACAGGGTTCAAGAGACCCAGTACTTC. The encoded protein is CASSLDRVQETQYF.

The chain employs TRBV18 and TRBJ2-3; D is uncertain. Trimming removed 0 bases at V and 5 bases at J, with 9 bases between. Germline V lookup: CDR1 KGHSH, CDR2 LQKENI. The CDR3 extends over 14 amino acids. The chain's CDR3 is CASSPPGKGDTQYF. The CDR3, as DNA: TGTGCCAGCTCACCACCAGGAAAGGGAGATACGCAGTATTTT.

In its sample, this clonotype was seen many times. This sequence joins TRBV20-1 and TRBJ2-5; maybe TRBD1 (6 bases). The length of the CDR3 is 13 residues. Per germline, CDR1 DFQATT and CDR2 SNEGSKA (reference sequence). V lost 0 bases and J lost 7, with 12 bases in between. DNA for the CDR3: TGCAGTGCTAGAGAAGGGGGTGTGGGGACCCAGTACTTC. Residues: CSAREGGVGTQYF.

This rearrangement joins TRBV6-2 or TRBV6-3 to TRBJ2-1; D might be TRBD1 or TRBD2, each matching 5 bases. CDR1 is MNHEY and CDR2 is SVGEGT in the germline V gene. CDR3 length equals 15 residues. The germline V and J ends were trimmed by 1 base and 2 bases, with 9 bases remaining between them. CDR3 region: CASSYWGSTYNEQFF. In nucleotides, the CDR3 is TGTGCCAGCAGTTACTGGGGGTCTACCTACAATGAGCAGTTCTTC.

This clonotype has a handful of counts. The gene calls are TRBV25-1 and TRBJ2-5; no definite D call. Germline values: CDR1 MGHDK, CDR2 SYGVNS. V gave up 3 bases and J gave up 0 bases, with 17 bases separating them. The CDR3 extends over 17 amino acids. CDR3 nucleotide sequence: TGTGCCAGCAGTGACCCCGAGACCGCGACGTACCAAGAGACCCAGTACTTC. Encoded protein: CASSDPETATYQETQYF.

The chain employs TRBV6-2 or TRBV6-3 and TRBJ1-5, with TRBD1 matching over 10 bases. The V gene end was trimmed by 6 bases and the J gene end by 5 bases; junction bases not matched to a gene: 10. Germline values: CDR1 MNHEY, CDR2 SVGEGT. This CDR3 region has 16 residues. CDR3 sequence (DNA): TGTGCCAGCAGCCTCCTCGGGACAGGGGATCATCAGCCCCAGCATTTT. Encoded protein: CASSLLGTGDHQPQHF.

This clonotype occurred a few times. The rearrangement joins TRBV12-3 or TRBV12-4 to TRBJ2-3; D perhaps matches TRBD2 (5 bases). Trimming stripped 6 bases from V and 1 base from J, with 23 bases between. This CDR3 contains 18 residues. For the CDR3, the DNA is TGTGCCAGCAGCCCTCTAGCCTACAGCTTCGTCGGCACAGATACGCAGTATTTT. Protein: CASSPLAYSFVGTDTQYF.

The chain carries TRBV5-1 and TRBJ2-2, with D tentatively TRBD2 (6 bases). V shed 0 bases and J shed 3 bases, with 9 bases lying between them. The V gene's germline CDR1 is SGHRS and CDR2 YFSETQ. The CDR3 contains 15 residues. CDR3 nucleotide sequence: TGCGCCAGCAGCTTGGCCGCGGGGTACACCGGGGAGCTGTTTTTT. Translated, it gives CASSLAAGYTGELFF.

V is TRBV20-1 and J is TRBJ1-6; 10 bases are a match to TRBD1. This CDR3 spans 14 amino acids. Trimming took 5 bases from V and 5 from J; bases not matched to a gene: 3. CDR1 and CDR2 from the germline V gene are DFQATT and SNEGSKA (reference sequence). The CDR3 DNA reads as TGCAGTGCTTCAGGACAGGGGGATAATTCACCCCTCCACTTT. Amino acid sequence: CSASGQGDNSPLHF.